These 23 T cell receptor beta chains originate from one sample sequenced in a study of T cell responses to AZD1222 COVID-19 vaccine. Using immunoSEQ multiplex PCR, the repertoire was profiled, and TCRdb retains in-frame clones only, with some absent. Of under 150,000 clones in the sample, roughly 90% were seen once. The source was peripheral blood, collected on day 0 of AZD1222 vaccination. Receptors were obtained from an adult in good health.

The chain carries TRBV15 and TRBJ1-1; D is uncertain. Trimming left V 9 bases short and J 1 base short, with 15 bases between. The length of the CDR3 is 14 residues. The germline gives CDR1 LNHNV, CDR2 YYDKDF (reference sequence). The CDR3 sequence: CATSPGRTNTEAFF. DNA for the CDR3: TGTGCCACTTCGCCCGGACGGACGAACACTGAAGCTTTCTTT.

The chain recombines TRBV28 with TRBJ1-4; TRBD1 matches 7 bases. The V gene end was trimmed by 6 bases and the J gene end by 0 bases; junction bases not matched to a gene: 4. This CDR3 region has 15 residues. The germline V gene encodes CDR1 MDHEN and CDR2 SYDVKM. CDR3 region: CASREQGATNEKLFF. CDR3 nucleotide sequence: TGTGCCAGCAGGGAGCAGGGGGCAACTAATGAAAAACTGTTTTTT. The whole variable domain, filled in from reference TRBV28 and TRBJ1-4, reads DVKVTQSSRYLVKRTGEKVFLECVQDMDHENMFWYRQDPGLGLRLIYFSYDVKMKEKGDIPEGYSVSREKKERFSLILESASTNQTSMYLCASREQGATNEKLFFGSGTQLSVL.

This chain joins TRBV28 and TRBJ1-2; TRBD1 agrees at 7 bases. The CDR3 has 16 amino acids. The junction had 14 bases not matched to a gene; V was cut back by 5 bases and J by 5 bases. Germline CDR1 is MDHEN and CDR2 is SYDVKM. The CDR3: CASSRYRQGGAYGYTF. The CDR3 DNA reads TGTGCCAGCAGTCGATATCGGCAGGGGGGCGCTTATGGCTACACCTTC.

The chain recombines TRBV19 with TRBJ1-1, with TRBD1 as a possible D gene (5 bases). The germline gives CDR1 LNHDA, CDR2 SQIVND (reference sequence). CDR3 length equals 15 residues. The V end lost 4 bases, the J end lost 7 bases, and 19 bases lay between the germline ends. CDR3 sequence: CASSKARGGYDEAFF. The DNA for the CDR3 is TGTGCCAGTAGTAAGGCTCGCGGGGGTTACGATGAAGCTTTCTTT.

The V call is TRBV4-2, the J call TRBJ2-3; 8 bases map to TRBD2. Trimming at V came to 0 bases and at J to 4 bases, leaving 18 bases not matched to a gene. This CDR3 comprises 20 residues. The germline CDR1 and CDR2 sequences are LGHNA and YNFKEQ. The CDR3 loop reads CASSQEFRAGGGRRADTQYF. The DNA of the CDR3 is TGTGCCAGCAGCCAAGAATTCCGAGCAGGAGGCGGGAGGAGGGCAGATACGCAGTATTTT.

The chain has TRBV28 and TRBJ1-1; D unclear. Trimming pared 6 bases from V and 12 bases from J, leaving 20 bases between. The CDR3 runs to 13 residues. The germline V gene has CDR1 MDHEN and CDR2 SYDVKM. CDR3 sequence: CASSFPNGRLSFF. The CDR3 nucleotides read TGTGCCAGCAGCTTTCCAAATGGTCGTTTATCTTTCTTT.

The chain uses TRBV6-5 and TRBJ1-5, with D maybe TRBD1 (6 bases). CDR1 and CDR2 (germline): MNHEY, SVGAGI. This CDR3 comprises 14 residues. V gave up 6 bases and J gave up 6 bases, with 15 bases separating them. CDR3 DNA: TGTGCCAGCAGCCCGTGGGGACAAAGTCAGCCCCAGCATTTT. Its translation is CASSPWGQSQPQHF.

The table lists this clone with many counts. V gene TRBV29-1 combines with J gene TRBJ1-6; a possible D gene is TRBD1 (5 bases). Trimming stripped 2 bases from V and 13 bases from J, with 15 bases between. CDR1 is SQVTM and CDR2 is ANQGSEA in the germline V gene. The CDR3 loop spans 13 amino acids. The DNA for the CDR3 is TGCAGCGTTGAACCTACCCCCGGGGCTCCCCTCCACTTT. Translating gives CSVEPTPGAPLHF. The whole variable domain, remainder taken from reference TRBV29-1 and TRBJ1-6, is SAVISQKPSRDICQRGTSLTIQCQVDSQVTMMFWYRQQPGQSLTLIATANQGSEATYESGFVIDKFPISRPNLTFSTLTVSNMSPEDSSIYLCSVEPTPGAPLHFGNGTRLTVT.

The genes are TRBV5-5 and TRBJ2-7, with TRBD2 matching over 8 bases. J gave up 1 base and V 4 bases, and 7 bases lay outside the gene matches. The CDR3 totals 15 residues. CDR1 and CDR2 (germline): SGHKS, YYEKEE (reference sequence). In DNA form, the CDR3 reads TGTGCCAGCAGCCCCGGGGCTAGCGGGTCCTACGAGCAGTACTTC. Translated: CASSPGASGSYEQYF.

V usage is TRBV11-3 and J usage is TRBJ2-1; D uncertain. Germline V gene data show CDR1 as SGHNT and CDR2 as YENEEA. The CDR3 has 14 residues. V was trimmed by 4 bases and J by 1 base, leaving 8 bases between them. Here the CDR3 DNA reads TGTGCCAGCAGCTCAACGCTGTCCTACAATGAGCAGTTCTTC. Translating gives CASSSTLSYNEQFF.

The chain has TRBV28 and TRBJ2-6, with 8 bases matching TRBD1. The germline V gene has CDR1 MDHEN and CDR2 SYDVKM. The CDR3 has 18 residues. The trim removed 4 bases at V and 0 bases at J, leaving 8 bases unmatched. CDR3 DNA sequence: TGTGCCAGCAGTTGGACAGGGCCCGAGGTCTCTGGGGCCAACGTCCTGACTTTC. Its protein is CASSWTGPEVSGANVLTF.

This clone was detected a few times. One end of the junction is discordant with germline, which a read error may explain. The chain employs TRBV20-1 and TRBJ1-2; 7 nucleotides align to TRBD1. CDR3 size: 11 residues. From germline, CDR1 is DFQATT and CDR2 SNEGSKA (reference sequence). The CDR3 region has the DNA TGCAGTGCACTTCGACAGGGACACACCGCCTTC. The encoded protein is CSALRQGHTAF.

In this sample, this clone turned up once. The chain links TRBV27 to TRBJ2-4; TRBD2 aligns across 8 bases. CDR3 length: 14 amino acids. V lost 6 bases, J lost 5 bases, and 6 bases stayed unmatched. Germline CDR1 and CDR2: MNHEY and SMNVEV (reference sequence). CDR3 protein: CASRISGSQNIQYF. For the CDR3, the DNA is TGTGCCAGCAGAATAAGCGGGAGCCAAAACATTCAGTACTTC.

The rearrangement joins TRBV4-3 to TRBJ1-2; unclear D gene. Germline lookup yields CDR1 LGHNA and CDR2 YSLEER. This CDR3 spans 15 amino acids. V was clipped by 0 bases and J by 0 bases, with 8 bases between them. The CDR3 DNA sequence: TGCGCCAGCAGCCAAGAAGCCGGAGCTAACTATGGCTACACCTTC. Residues: CASSQEAGANYGYTF.

The chain employs TRBV27 and TRBJ2-7; perhaps D is TRBD1 or TRBD2 (5 bases each). The CDR3 is 13 residues long. The germline gives CDR1 MNHEY, CDR2 SMNVEV (reference sequence). V lost 6 bases and J lost 0, with 9 bases in between. The CDR3 protein is CASSWDASYEQYF. The CDR3 DNA is TGTGCCAGCAGCTGGGACGCCTCCTACGAGCAGTACTTC.

The chain carries TRBV12-2 and TRBJ2-7; the table calls TRBD2, which could not be checked here. TRBV12-2 is listed as a pseudogene. CDR3 length: 14 amino acids. This chain's CDR3 is CASRYYRSSYEQYF. The CDR3 DNA reads TGTGCAAGTCGCTACTACCGGAGCTCCTACGAGCAGTACTTC.

The chain links TRBV30 to TRBJ2-7, with D tentatively TRBD1 (5 bases). The CDR3 has 13 residues. The germline V gene has CDR1 GTSNPN and CDR2 SVGIG (reference sequence). V was cut by 2 bases and J by 5 bases, with 13 bases left in between. The CDR3 nucleotides read TGTGCCTGGAGTAGGGTGCTCAGGGACGAGCAGTACTTC. Protein: CAWSRVLRDEQYF. Variable domain in full (rest from reference TRBV30 and TRBJ2-7): SQTIHQWPATLVQPVGSPLSLECTVEGTSNPNLYWYRQAAGRGLQLLFYSVGIGQISSEVPQNLSASRPQDRQFILSSKKLLLSDSGFYLCAWSRVLRDEQYFGPGTRLTVT.

This clone was observed a few times. The rearrangement uses TRBV28 and TRBJ2-7; D not resolved. The CDR3 extends over 11 amino acids. CDR1 and CDR2 from the germline V gene are MDHEN and SYDVKM. V was trimmed by 2 bases and J by 7 bases, leaving 6 bases between them. CDR3 coding DNA: TGTGCCAGCAGTTTAGGCCTTGAGCAGTACTTC. It encodes CASSLGLEQYF.

This clone was found once. The junction differs from germline at one of its ends, possibly a read error. This rearrangement joins TRBV19 to TRBJ2-1; 10 bases align to TRBD2. CDR3 size: 16 residues. Looked up from germline, CDR1 is LNHDA and CDR2 is SQIVND (reference sequence). The CDR3 coding sequence is TGTGCCAGTAGTAGCCGGACTAGCGGAGCCTACAATGAACAGTTCTTC. Translated, it gives CASSSRTSGAYNEQFF.

A few counts support this clone. This chain connects TRBV19 to TRBJ1-2; TRBD1 matches 7 bases. From germline, CDR1 is LNHDA and CDR2 SQIVND (reference sequence). The CDR3 length is 13 residues. The trim removed 5 bases at V and 5 bases at J, leaving 5 bases unmatched. CDR3 in DNA: TGTGCCAGTAGTCAAACAGGGGCGTATGGCTACACCTTC. Translated, it gives CASSQTGAYGYTF. Together with reference TRBV19 and TRBJ1-2, the CDR3 gives the full variable domain: DGGITQSPKYLFRKEGQNVTLSCEQNLNHDAMYWYRQDPGQGLRLIYYSQIVNDFQKGDIAEGYSVSREKKESFPLTVTSAQKNPTAFYLCASSQTGAYGYTFGSGTRLTVV.

V gene TRBV2 combines with J gene TRBJ1-2; 8 positions agree with TRBD1. The germline gives CDR1 SNHLY, CDR2 FYNNEI. Trimming at V came to 3 bases and at J to 8 bases, leaving 11 bases not matched to a gene. This CDR3 is 15 amino acids long. The CDR3 spells CASSDPSTGVKGYTF. The CDR3 nucleotides are TGTGCCAGCAGTGACCCCTCGACAGGGGTTAAAGGCTACACCTTC.

The chain combines TRBV5-1 with TRBJ2-7, with D uncertain. CDR1 is SGHRS, CDR2 YFSETQ, per germline. This CDR3 region has 13 residues. The ends were cut back, 0 bases at V and 7 bases at J, with 11 bases in the middle. This CDR3 reads CASSLGVLEEQYF. The CDR3 nucleotides read TGCGCCAGCAGCTTGGGTGTGTTGGAAGAGCAGTACTTC.

The chain uses TRBV28 and TRBJ2-4, with D possibly called TRBD1 or TRBD2 (6 bases each). The germline V gene encodes CDR1 MDHEN and CDR2 SYDVKM. V lost 3 bases and J lost 3, with 12 bases in between. The CDR3 is made up of 15 amino acids. CDR3 nucleotide sequence: TGTGCCAGCAGTTTGCGGGGACAAGGCAAAAACATTCAGTACTTC. Its protein is CASSLRGQGKNIQYF. The full variable domain, with the rest looked up from reference TRBV28 and TRBJ2-4, is DVKVTQSSRYLVKRTGEKVFLECVQDMDHENMFWYRQDPGLGLRLIYFSYDVKMKEKGDIPEGYSVSREKKERFSLILESASTNQTSMYLCASSLRGQGKNIQYFGAGTRLSVL.